A selection of T cell receptor beta chains follows, all from one sample in a study of regulatory T cells in long-lasting Graves disease. TCRdb recomputed calls from the multiplex PCR reads with MiXCR, one row per CDR3 protein. This sample carries some 450,000 distinct CDR3 sequences, about a quarter of them seen once, and the ten largest clones take around 26%. Sequenced here: peripheral blood mononuclear cells (PBMCs), sampled when the disease was refractory, from a patient treated with antithyroid drugs. Every receptor here comes from a female donor with Graves disease. The CDR3 runs from the conserved cysteine through the conserved F or W. D genes are given only for firm matches. Size is omitted from some rows. Given values are once, few, many or a class for expanded clones.

TRBV7-2,-,TRBJ1-6,-,TGTGCCAGCAGCTTAGTTTTCTCCCGCGGCGCTAATAATTCACCCCTCCACTTT,CASSLVFSRGANNSPLHF
TRBV20-1,many,TRBJ1-4,TRBD1,TGCAGTGCTAGACAGGGGGCGGCGGCTAATGAAAAACTGTTTTTT,CSARQGAAANEKLFF
TRBV28,few,TRBJ1-2,-,TGTGCCAGCAGTTTCTATCCGGCCAGGGCTCCTGGCTACACCTTC,CASSFYPARAPGYTF
TRBV6-1,-,TRBJ2-2,TRBD1,TGTGCCAGCACCAGAAACCGGGACAGGGGGCTGGTTAGTGGTCCCGGGGAGCTGTTTTTT,CASTRNRDRGLVSGPGELFF
TRBV7-2,few,TRBJ2-5,TRBD2,TGTGCCAGCAGCTCCCTTAAAAGACTAGCGCAGACCCAGTACTTC,CASSSLKRLAQTQYF
TRBV20-1,few,TRBJ2-7,-,TGCAGTGCTAGCAGAGGGGTCTACGAGCAGTACTTC,CSASRGVYEQYF
TRBV28,many,TRBJ1-5,-,TGTGCCAGCAGTCCGCCGGGGGGGACCACGAATCAGCCCCAGCATTTT,CASSPPGGTTNQPQHF
TRBV12-3/TRBV12-4,many,TRBJ1-1,-,TGTGCCAGCAGTTTTCTTGAGGGTTTAGCTTTCTTT,CASSFLEGLAFF
TRBV12-3/TRBV12-4,many,TRBJ2-5,-,TGTGCCAGCAAACCCGAGGCTACTGGGGGGCGGGCCCAGTACTTC,CASKPEATGGRAQYF
TRBV4-3,-,TRBJ1-2,-,TGCGCCAGCAGCCAAGATAACAGGGTCGGCTATGGCTACACCTTC,CASSQDNRVGYGYTF
TRBV28,many,TRBJ1-1,-,TGTGCCAGCAGTCAGGACCACACTGAAGCTTTCTTT,CASSQDHTEAFF
TRBV5-1,many,TRBJ1-2,-,TGCGCCAGCAGCGAGGGACATGAGCAGGATGGCTACACCTTC,CASSEGHEQDGYTF
TRBV10-3,-,TRBJ2-7,-,TGTGCCATCAGTGAGACCCAGATAGCCTACGAGCAGTACTTC,CAISETQIAYEQYF
TRBV9,once,TRBJ2-7,TRBD1,TGTGCCAGCAGCGAACGGACAGGCTACGTGCAGTACTTC,CASSERTGYVQYF
TRBV6-5,few,TRBJ1-1,-,TGTGCCAGCAGTTACGCGGGGGCGGACACTGAAGCTTTCTTT,CASSYAGADTEAFF
TRBV30,-,TRBJ2-7,-,TGTGCCTGGAATCCGGGACGGGGAGGTTACGAGCAGTACTTC,CAWNPGRGGYEQYF
TRBV4-3,few,TRBJ2-4,-,TGCGCCAGCAGCCAAGATCCGACTGCTATTGGATCCAAAAACATTCAGTACTTC,CASSQDPTAIGSKNIQYF
TRBV5-1,few,TRBJ2-7,-,TGCGCTAGCAGCCCCGGACCCAACTCCTACGAGCAGTACTTC,CASSPGPNSYEQYF
TRBV2,few,TRBJ1-1,-,TGTGCCAGCAGTTCCGCCAAGAACACTGAAGCTTTCTTT,CASSSAKNTEAFF
TRBV30,-,TRBJ2-7,-,TGTGCCTGGAGTACGTGGGCGCGACGCCCCTACGAGCAGTACTTC,CAWSTWARRPYEQYF
TRBV20-1,-,TRBJ2-3,-,TGCAGTGCCGATTTCTCTAGCACAGATACGCAGTATTTT,CSADFSSTDTQYF
TRBV5-1,-,TRBJ1-1,-,TGCGCCAGCAGCTTGGTTTTCCTTTCCACTGAAGCTTCCTTT,CASSLVFLSTEASF
TRBV19,few,TRBJ2-6,TRBD1,TGTGCCAGTAGTATTGGGACAGGGGCTTCTGGGGCCAACGTCCTGACTTTC,CASSIGTGASGANVLTF
TRBV6-5,few,TRBJ2-7,TRBD2,TGTGCCAGCAGTTACCGTCGGACTAGCGGCCCCTACGAGCAGTACTTC,CASSYRRTSGPYEQYF
TRBV27,-,TRBJ2-7,-,TGTGCCAGCAATCCGGACGGGATGAGTCGGAACGAGCAGTACTTC,CASNPDGMSRNEQYF
TRBV7-6,-,TRBJ1-1,TRBD1,TGTGCCAGCAGCTCCCAAGGACAGGATGAAGCTTTCTTT,CASSSQGQDEAFF
TRBV25-1,few,TRBJ2-3,-,TGTGCCAGCAGTGACCTTATAGCGGATACGCAGTATTTT,CASSDLIADTQYF
TRBV6-5,few,TRBJ1-2,-,TGTGCCAGCAGTTACAGGACAGCGAGCGGCTACACCTTC,CASSYRTASGYTF
TRBV11-2,many,TRBJ2-1,-,TGTGCCAGCGGCCGGCCGAGCTCCTACAATGAGCAGTTCTTC,CASGRPSSYNEQFF